This TCR beta chain was retrieved from a study of memory CD4+ T cells and cytomegalovirus serostatus. Study-level findings and limits: About 40% of the roughly 160 known CMV-associated TCRbeta sequences appeared in CD4+ memory.

The sort gate was single viable CD3+CD4+CD8-CD45RO+ cells for memory CD4+ T cells. Comment on this clone: Antigen unknown.

The method was immunoSEQ multiplex PCR; TCRdb's version includes in-frame clones alone and lacks a portion of them. There are about 75,000 clones in the sample; just under 80% occur only once, and about 2.5% lies in the top ten. Per the germline V gene, CDR1 is SGHRS and CDR2 is YFSETQ. The CDR3 is made up of 17 amino acids. The V and J ends lost 4 bases and 2 bases, in that order; junction bases with no gene match: 12. Source material: memory CD4+ T cells from blood. The origin of this receptor is an adult in good health and CMV-seropositive. The chain couples TRBV5-1 to TRBJ2-1; 7 nucleotides match TRBD2. CDR3 amino acids: CASSLKASGLTYNEQFF. The CDR3 nucleotides are TGCGCCAGCAGCCTCAAGGCTAGCGGTCTAACCTACAATGAGCAGTTCTTC.